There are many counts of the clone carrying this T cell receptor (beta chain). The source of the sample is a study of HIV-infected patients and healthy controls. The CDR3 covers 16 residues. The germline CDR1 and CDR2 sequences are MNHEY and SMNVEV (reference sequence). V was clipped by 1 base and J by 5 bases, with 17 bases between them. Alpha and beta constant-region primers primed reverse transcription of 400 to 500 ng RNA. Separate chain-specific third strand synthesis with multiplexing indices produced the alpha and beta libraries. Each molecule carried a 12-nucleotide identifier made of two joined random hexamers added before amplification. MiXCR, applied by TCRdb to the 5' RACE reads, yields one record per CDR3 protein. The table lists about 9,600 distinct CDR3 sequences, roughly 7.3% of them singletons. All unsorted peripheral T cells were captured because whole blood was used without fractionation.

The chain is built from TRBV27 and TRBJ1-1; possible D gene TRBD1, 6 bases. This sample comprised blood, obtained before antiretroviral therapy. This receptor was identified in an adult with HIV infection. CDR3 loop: CASSLYGGATPTEAFF. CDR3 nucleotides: TGTGCCAGCAGTTTATATGGGGGGGCGACCCCTACTGAAGCTTTCTTT.